The source of this TCR beta chain is a study of Ad26.COV2.S vaccination and SARS-CoV-2 variants. For the study at large: The COV1001 Ad26.COV2.S trial arm included the donor.

Treatment denoted: roughly 20 received Ad26.COV2.S at low or high dose, single or two shots; about five received placebo; per-sample allocation not given. Day 63 following the first vaccine or placebo injection was when the samples were taken. General study points: Spike-specific TCR breadth was greater in vaccine than placebo recipients.

Generated by immunoSEQ multiplex PCR, the TCRdb table keeps only in-frame clones and is missing some. The sample includes hundreds of thousands of clones, 70% to 90% of them seen just once. The germline V gene encodes CDR1 SGHRS and CDR2 YFSETQ. This CDR3 has 14 residues. Trimming took off 7 bases at V and 2 bases at J, with 15 bases between the two ends. To note about this clone: The antigen is undetermined.

The source was peripheral blood, collected in a trial of Ad26.COV2.S vaccine versus placebo. The clonotype originates from a person between 18 and 59 years old who received the Ad26.COV2.S COVID-19 vaccine or a placebo. V and J are TRBV5-1 and TRBJ1-2; D perhaps matches TRBD1 (6 bases). In DNA, the CDR3 is TGCGCCAGCGCACCTCAACAGGGAAACTATGGCTACACCTTC. Its protein is CASAPQQGNYGYTF.